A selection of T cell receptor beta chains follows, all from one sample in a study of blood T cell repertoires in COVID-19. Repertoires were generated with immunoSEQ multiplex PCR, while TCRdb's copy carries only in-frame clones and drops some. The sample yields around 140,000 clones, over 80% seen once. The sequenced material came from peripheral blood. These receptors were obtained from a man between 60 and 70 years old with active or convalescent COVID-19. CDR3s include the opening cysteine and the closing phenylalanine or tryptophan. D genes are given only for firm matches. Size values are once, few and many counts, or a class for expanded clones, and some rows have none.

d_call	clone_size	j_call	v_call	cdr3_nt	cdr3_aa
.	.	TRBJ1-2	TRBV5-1	TGCGCCAGCAGCTTGGGGCAGTCATCTAACTATGGCTACACCTTC	CASSLGQSSNYGYTF
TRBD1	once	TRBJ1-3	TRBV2	TGTGCCAGCAGCCCGGACAGGGCGTCTGGAAACACCATATATTTT	CASSPDRASGNTIYF
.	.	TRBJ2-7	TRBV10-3	TGTGCCATCAGTGAGATAATGGGACACGGGCAGTACTTC	CAISEIMGHGQYF
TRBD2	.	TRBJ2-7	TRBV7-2	TGTGCCAGCAGCCACGCGGGACTAGCGGGAGTCCACGAGCAGTACTTC	CASSHAGLAGVHEQYF
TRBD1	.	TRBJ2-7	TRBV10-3	TGTGCCATCAGTGAGGGCAGGGGGTACGCGCAGTACTTC	CAISEGRGYAQYF
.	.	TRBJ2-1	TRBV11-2	TGTGCCAGCAGCTTATCACTCGACAGACTAGTGTTTAATGAGCAGTTCTTC	CASSLSLDRLVFNEQFF
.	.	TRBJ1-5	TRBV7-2	TGTGCCAGCAGCCCGAAATCAGGTTATGGTCAGCCCCAGCATTTT	CASSPKSGYGQPQHF
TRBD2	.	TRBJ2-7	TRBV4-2	TGTGCCAGCAGCCGGCGGGGGTCCTACGAGCAGTACTTC	CASSRRGSYEQYF
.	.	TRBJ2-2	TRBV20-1	TGCAGTGCTAGCGGGATCGGGGAGCTGTTTTTT	CSASGIGELFF
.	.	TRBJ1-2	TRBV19	TGTGCCAGTGGTCAAACCATCGGCTATGGCTACACCTTC	CASGQTIGYGYTF
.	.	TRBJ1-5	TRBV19	TGTGCCAGTAGTGGGGGGGGGCTTAGCAATCAGCCCCAGCATTTT	CASSGGGLSNQPQHF
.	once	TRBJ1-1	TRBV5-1	TGCGCCAGCAGCTTCTTGGAAGGGGCGAACACTGAAGCTTTCTTT	CASSFLEGANTEAFF
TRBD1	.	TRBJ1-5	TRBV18	TGTGCCAGCTCACAAGACAGGGGGCTGATAAATCAGCCCCAGCATTTT	CASSQDRGLINQPQHF
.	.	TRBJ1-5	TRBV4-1	TGCGCCAGCAGTCCGCGTATTACTTTAAGGCCCCAGCATTTT	CASSPRITLRPQHF
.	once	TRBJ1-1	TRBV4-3	TGCGCCAGCAGCCAACGCACTTGGAACACTGAAGCTTTCTTT	CASSQRTWNTEAFF
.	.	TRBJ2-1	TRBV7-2	TGTGCCAGCAGCTTAGTTGGGACGACTAGATTCTCCTACAATGAGCAGTTCTTC	CASSLVGTTRFSYNEQFF
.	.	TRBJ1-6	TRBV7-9	TGTGCCAGCAGCTTAGCCGCAGGGAACAATTCACCCCTCCACTTT	CASSLAAGNNSPLHF
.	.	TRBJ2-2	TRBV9	TGTGCCAGCAGCGCCCCGCGACAGCCGAACACCGGGGAGCTGTTTTTT	CASSAPRQPNTGELFF
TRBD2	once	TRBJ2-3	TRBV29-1	TGCAGCGTTGCAGCGGGAAAGGATACGCAGTATTTT	CSVAAGKDTQYF
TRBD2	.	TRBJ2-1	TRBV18	TGTGCCAGCTCACCATCCCGTGGAAGCGGGGCCTCCAATGAGCAGTTCTTC	CASSPSRGSGASNEQFF
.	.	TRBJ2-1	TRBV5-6	TGTGCCAGCAGCTTGAATGTGGGAGGTCAGTTCTTC	CASSLNVGGQFF
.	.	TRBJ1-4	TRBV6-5	TGTGCCAGCCGAGACGACAGTGCAACTAATGAAAAACTGTTTTTT	CASRDDSATNEKLFF
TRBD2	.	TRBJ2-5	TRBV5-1	TGCGCCAGCAGCTCTGGACTAGCGGGGACCTACGGGGGGACCCAGTACTTC	CASSSGLAGTYGGTQYF
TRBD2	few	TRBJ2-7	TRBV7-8	TGTGCCAGCAGCTTAGCGCAAGGGGGTCAGCGGGAGGGTCTTCAGTACTTC	CASSLAQGGQREGLQYF
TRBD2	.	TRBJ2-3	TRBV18	TGTGCCAGCTCACCCGGGACTAGCGGAAACACAGATACGCAGTATTTT	CASSPGTSGNTDTQYF
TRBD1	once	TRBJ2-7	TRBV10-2	TGCGCCAGCAGTGACCCGGGACAGGGTTCGTCGGGAGAGCAGTACTTC	CASSDPGQGSSGEQYF
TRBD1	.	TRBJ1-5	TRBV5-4	TGTGCCAGCAGCTCCGGGACAGGAAGAAATCAGCCCCAGCATTTT	CASSSGTGRNQPQHF
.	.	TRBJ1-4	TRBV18	TGTGCCAGCTCACCACATCGGGGGGTTGGTGAAAAACTGTTTTTT	CASSPHRGVGEKLFF
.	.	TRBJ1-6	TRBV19	TGTGCCAGTAGTAAGACGACAGGCAATTCACCCCTCCACTTT	CASSKTTGNSPLHF
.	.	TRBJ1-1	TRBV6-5	TGTGCCACGAGGGCCCCTTCGGGTTTGTACACTGAAGCTTTCTTT	CATRAPSGLYTEAFF
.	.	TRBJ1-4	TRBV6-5	TGTGCCAGCAGTTCCCTTGGGGCAGCAACTAATGAAAAACTGTTTTTT	CASSSLGAATNEKLFF
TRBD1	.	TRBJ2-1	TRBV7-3	TGTGCCAGCAGCACAAAAGGGTCGGACAGGTTCAGCAATGAGCAGTTCTTC	CASSTKGSDRFSNEQFF
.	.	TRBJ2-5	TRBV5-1	TGCGCCAGCAGCTTGGGTCAGGGGAAGAGGGAGACCCAGTACTTC	CASSLGQGKRETQYF
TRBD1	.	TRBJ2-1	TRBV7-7	TGTGCTAGCAGCTTAATTGGACAGGGGGTGGATGAGCAGTTCTTC	CASSLIGQGVDEQFF
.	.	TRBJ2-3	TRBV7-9	TGTGCCAGCATAACTGGAGATACGCAGTATTTT	CASITGDTQYF
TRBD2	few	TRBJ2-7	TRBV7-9	TGTGCCAGCAGCTCTGGCGGGAGCTCCCACGAGCAGTACTTC	CASSSGGSSHEQYF
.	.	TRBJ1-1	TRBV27	TGTGCCACCCCGCTAAGGGGAACTGAAGCTTTCTTT	CATPLRGTEAFF
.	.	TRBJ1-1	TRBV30	TGTGCCTCCGTTAGGAAGGGGCCGAACACTGAAGCTTTCTTT	CASVRKGPNTEAFF
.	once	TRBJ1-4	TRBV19	TGTGCCAGTAGTATGGGGCAGGGTTTTGGGGAAAAACTGTTTTTT	CASSMGQGFGEKLFF
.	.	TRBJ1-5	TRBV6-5	TGTGCCAGCAGTTATACAGGGATGAGCAATCAGCCCCAGCATTTT	CASSYTGMSNQPQHF
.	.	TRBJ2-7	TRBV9	TGTGCCAGCTCACGCACCGAACTACTAAACGAGCAGTACTTC	CASSRTELLNEQYF
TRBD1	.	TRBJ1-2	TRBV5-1	TGCGCCAGCAGCCCGGGACAGGGGGCTTACGGCTACACCTTC	CASSPGQGAYGYTF
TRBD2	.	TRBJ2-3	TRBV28	TGTGCCAGCAGCGCGGGACTAAACTGGGCAGATACGCAGTATTTT	CASSAGLNWADTQYF
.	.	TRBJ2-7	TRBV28	TGTGCCAGCAGTTTAGGGGGCGGTCGCTCCTACGAGCAGTACTTC	CASSLGGGRSYEQYF
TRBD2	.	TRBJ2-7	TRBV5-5	TGTGCCAGCAGCTTGGAACTAGCGGGAGCCGACGAGCAGTACTTC	CASSLELAGADEQYF
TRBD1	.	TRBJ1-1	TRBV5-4	TGTGCCAGCAGGCTTCCGGGACAGCTGAACACTGAAGCTTTCTTT	CASRLPGQLNTEAFF
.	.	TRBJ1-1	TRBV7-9	TGTGCCAGCAGGCCCGAACCCACGGCCCGAGGGTCTATGAACACTGAAGCTTTCTTT	CASRPEPTARGSMNTEAFF
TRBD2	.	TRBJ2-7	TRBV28	TGTGCCAGCAGTCCCTGGAGGGAGGGTGGCGAGCAGTACTTC	CASSPWREGGEQYF